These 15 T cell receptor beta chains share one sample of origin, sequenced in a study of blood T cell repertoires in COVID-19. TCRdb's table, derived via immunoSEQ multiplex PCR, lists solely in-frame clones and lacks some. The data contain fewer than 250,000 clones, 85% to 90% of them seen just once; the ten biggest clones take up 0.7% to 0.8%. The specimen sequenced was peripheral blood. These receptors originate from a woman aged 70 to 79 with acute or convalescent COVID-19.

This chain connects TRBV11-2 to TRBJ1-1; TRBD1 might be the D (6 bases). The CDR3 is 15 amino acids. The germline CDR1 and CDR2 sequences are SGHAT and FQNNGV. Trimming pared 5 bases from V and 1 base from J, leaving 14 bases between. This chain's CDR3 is CASSIYRDANTEAFF. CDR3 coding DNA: TGTGCCAGCAGCATTTACAGGGATGCGAACACTGAAGCTTTCTTT.

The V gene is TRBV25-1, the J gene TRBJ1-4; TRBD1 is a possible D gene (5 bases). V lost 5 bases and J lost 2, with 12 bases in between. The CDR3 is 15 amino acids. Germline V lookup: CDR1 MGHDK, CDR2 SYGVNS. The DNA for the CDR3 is TGTGCCAGCAGTTCTCTAGGGGCTACTAATGAAAAACTGTTTTTT. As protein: CASSSLGATNEKLFF.

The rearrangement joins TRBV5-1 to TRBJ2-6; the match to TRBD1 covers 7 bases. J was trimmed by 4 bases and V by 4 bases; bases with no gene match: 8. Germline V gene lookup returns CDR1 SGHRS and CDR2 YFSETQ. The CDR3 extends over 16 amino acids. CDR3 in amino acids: CASSLITGVGANVLTF. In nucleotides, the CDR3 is TGCGCCAGCAGCCTCATTACAGGGGTAGGGGCCAACGTCCTGACTTTC.

CDR3 loop: CASSLATSGRLQETQYF. As DNA, the CDR3 is TGTGCCAGCAGTTTGGCGACTAGCGGGAGACTTCAAGAGACCCAGTACTTC. The rearrangement links TRBV28 to TRBJ2-5, with 12 bases aligning to TRBD2. Germline CDR1 MDHEN, CDR2 SYDVKM. The V and J ends lost 3 bases and 2 bases, in that order; junction bases with no gene match: 7. The CDR3 is 17 amino acids.

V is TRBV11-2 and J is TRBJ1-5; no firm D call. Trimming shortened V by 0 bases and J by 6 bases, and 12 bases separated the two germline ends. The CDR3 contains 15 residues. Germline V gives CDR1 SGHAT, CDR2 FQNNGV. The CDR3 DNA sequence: TGTGCCAGCAGCTTAGATCGAGGGTCGGGTCAGCCCCAGCATTTT. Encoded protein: CASSLDRGSGQPQHF.

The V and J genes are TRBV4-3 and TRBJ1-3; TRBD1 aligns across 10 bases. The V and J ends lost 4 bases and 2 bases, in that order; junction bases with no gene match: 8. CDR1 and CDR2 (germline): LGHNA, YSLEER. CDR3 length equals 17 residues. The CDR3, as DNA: TGCGCCAGCAGCCCCCGAGCCGGGACAGGGGCTGGAAACACCATATATTTT. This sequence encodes CASSPRAGTGAGNTIYF.

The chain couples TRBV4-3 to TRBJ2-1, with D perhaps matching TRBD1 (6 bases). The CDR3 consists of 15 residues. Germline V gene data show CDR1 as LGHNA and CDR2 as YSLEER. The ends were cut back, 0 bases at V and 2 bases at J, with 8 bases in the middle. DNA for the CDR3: TGCGCCAGCAGCCAAGATAGGGGGACCTACAATGAGCAGTTCTTC. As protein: CASSQDRGTYNEQFF.

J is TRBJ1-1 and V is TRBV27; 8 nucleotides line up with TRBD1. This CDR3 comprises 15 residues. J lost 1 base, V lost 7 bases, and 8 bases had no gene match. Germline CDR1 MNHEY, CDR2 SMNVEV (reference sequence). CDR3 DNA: TGTGCCAGCAAGCGGGACAGGTTCCCGAACACTGAAGCTTTCTTT. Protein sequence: CASKRDRFPNTEAFF.

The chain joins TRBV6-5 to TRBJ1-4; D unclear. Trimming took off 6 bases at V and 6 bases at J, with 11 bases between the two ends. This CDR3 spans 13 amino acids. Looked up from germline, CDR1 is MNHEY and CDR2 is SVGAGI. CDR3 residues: CASRHYRDEKLFF. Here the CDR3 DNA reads TGTGCCAGCAGGCATTACCGCGATGAAAAACTGTTTTTT.

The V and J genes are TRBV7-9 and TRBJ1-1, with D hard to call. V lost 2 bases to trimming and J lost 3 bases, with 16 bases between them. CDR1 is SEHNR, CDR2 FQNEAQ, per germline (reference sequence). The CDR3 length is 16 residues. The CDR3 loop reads CASSLNPLEGDTEAFF. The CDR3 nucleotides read TGTGCCAGCAGCTTAAATCCCCTGGAGGGAGACACTGAAGCTTTCTTT.

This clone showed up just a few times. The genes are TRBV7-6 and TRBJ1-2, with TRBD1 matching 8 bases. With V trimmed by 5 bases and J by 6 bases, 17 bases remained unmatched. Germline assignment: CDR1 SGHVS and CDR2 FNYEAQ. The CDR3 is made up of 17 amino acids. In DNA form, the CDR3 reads TGTGCCAGCAGCCCCAGCAGGACAGGGCGTCGAATCGATGGCTACACCTTC. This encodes CASSPSRTGRRIDGYTF.

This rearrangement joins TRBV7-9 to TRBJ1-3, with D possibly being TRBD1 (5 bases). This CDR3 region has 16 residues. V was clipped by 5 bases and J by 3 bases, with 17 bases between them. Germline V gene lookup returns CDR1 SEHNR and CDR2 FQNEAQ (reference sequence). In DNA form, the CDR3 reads TGTGCCAGCAGCATAACGGGGGGACTTGGTGGAAACACCATATATTTT. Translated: CASSITGGLGGNTIYF.

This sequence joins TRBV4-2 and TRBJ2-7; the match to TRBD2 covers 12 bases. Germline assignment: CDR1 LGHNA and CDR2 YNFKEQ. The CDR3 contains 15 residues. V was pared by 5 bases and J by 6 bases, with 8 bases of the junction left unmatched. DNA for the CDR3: TGTGCCAGCAGCGCACGACTAGCGGGGGTTGCCGAGCAGTACTTC. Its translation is CASSARLAGVAEQYF.

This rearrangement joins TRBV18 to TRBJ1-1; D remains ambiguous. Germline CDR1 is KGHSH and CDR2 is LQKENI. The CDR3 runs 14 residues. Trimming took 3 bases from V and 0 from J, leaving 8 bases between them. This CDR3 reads CASSPRSLNTEAFF. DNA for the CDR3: TGTGCCAGCTCACCGCGATCCTTGAACACTGAAGCTTTCTTT.

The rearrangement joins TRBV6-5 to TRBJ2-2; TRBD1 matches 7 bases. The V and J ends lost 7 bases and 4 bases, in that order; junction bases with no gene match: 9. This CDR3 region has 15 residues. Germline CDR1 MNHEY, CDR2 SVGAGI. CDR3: CASKVQGDVTGELFF. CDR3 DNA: TGTGCCAGCAAGGTGCAGGGGGACGTCACCGGGGAGCTGTTTTTT.